This T cell receptor beta chain was recovered during a study of regulatory T cells in long-lasting Graves disease. Study-level points and caveats: Persistent disease showed a preference for TRBV28, TRBJ1-2 and TRBJ2-5.

CDR3 regions were amplified by Arm-PCR using iRepertoire HTBI primers to build TCR beta libraries. In the authors' methods: Samples collectively showed 62 TRBV and 14 TRBJ segments. In TCRdb, the multiplex PCR reads were re-called with MiXCR into one record per CDR3 protein. The V and J calls reflect TCRdb's pipeline rather than the authors' work. The table lists more than 350,000 distinct CDR3 sequences, about 15% of them singletons, with 16% in the top ten. This CDR3 is 18 amino acids long. In germline, CDR1 is DFQATT, CDR2 SNEGSKA (reference sequence). Time point defined: newly diagnosed GD, antithyroid drugs for less than 3 months. PBMC RNA served as the TCR library source. In the case of this clonotype: Its antigen is still unknown. A read error may explain this, as a much larger clone is one base away.

The sample was also reused in another study, on T cells in Graves' hyperthyroidism and ophthalmopathy. From that study: Carried out on the TCR CDR3, a first-round RT-PCR used the HTBI primer set.

This sequence originates from a woman under 40 with Graves disease. The sequencing used peripheral blood mononuclear cells (PBMCs), collected at new diagnosis, from a patient treated with antithyroid drugs. This chain uses TRBV20-1 with TRBJ2-7; D possibly matches TRBD1 or TRBD2 (6 bases each). CDR3 loop: CSARVWDWTDPSSYGQYF. The CDR3 region has the DNA TGCAGTGCTAGAGTTTGGGACTGGACAGATCCAAGCTCCTACGGGCAGTACTTC.